What follows are 19 T cell receptor beta chains derived from one specimen sequenced in a study of CD8+CD57+ T cells in acquired aplastic anemia. Investigators profiled TCR beta VDJ and CDR3 from genomic DNA template. TCRdb re-called the reads through MiXCR, storing one row per CDR3 protein. The sample yields around 170,000 distinct CDR3 sequences, around 60% seen once. Sequencing was done on a sample of sorted CD4+, CD8+, or CD8+CD57+ T cells (not recorded which) from PBMCs. The source is a human donor in good health.

The chain is built from TRBV24-1 and TRBJ2-1; no reliable D call. Trimming took off 0 bases at V and 7 bases at J, with 6 bases between the two ends. CDR3 size: 13 residues. Germline V gene lookup returns CDR1 KGHDR and CDR2 SFDVKD. CDR3 DNA sequence: TGTGCCACCAGTGATTTGGTAACAAATGAGCAGTTCTTC. The encoded protein is CATSDLVTNEQFF.

The chain links TRBV19 to TRBJ1-3; no reliable D call. The CDR3 totals 16 residues. Germline V gene data show CDR1 as LNHDA and CDR2 as SQIVND (reference sequence). With 3 bases removed from V and 0 bases from J, the gap between germline ends came to 12 bases. CDR3 sequence reads: CASSIGRDLSGNTIYF. CDR3 bases: TGTGCCAGTAGTATCGGGCGGGATCTCTCTGGAAACACCATATATTTT.

In this sample, this clonotype turned up many times. The chain joins TRBV20-1 to TRBJ2-5, with D uncertain. From germline, CDR1 is DFQATT and CDR2 SNEGSKA (reference sequence). Trimming pared 3 bases from V and 5 bases from J, leaving 16 bases between. This CDR3 is built from 14 residues. The CDR3 is CSASTDLGGETQYF. CDR3 DNA sequence: TGCAGTGCTAGTACGGACCTCGGCGGCGAGACCCAGTACTTC.

This clonotype was counted only a few times. J is TRBJ1-4 and V is TRBV14; no definite D call. The germline V and J ends were trimmed by 2 bases and 5 bases, with 9 bases remaining between them. The CDR3 is 14 amino acids. Germline CDR1 SGHDN, CDR2 FVKESK. The CDR3 nucleotides read TGTGCCAGCAGCCAAAGAGTCCGCAATGAAAAACTGTTTTTT. Its protein is CASSQRVRNEKLFF.

V and J are TRBV20-1 and TRBJ2-5; perhaps TRBD1 as D (6 bases). From germline, CDR1 is DFQATT and CDR2 SNEGSKA (reference sequence). The CDR3 consists of 15 residues. Trimming stripped 2 bases from V and 1 base from J, with 14 bases between. The CDR3 protein is CSARNYRDTQETQYF. The CDR3, as DNA: TGCAGTGCTAGAAACTACCGGGACACCCAAGAGACCCAGTACTTC.

This chain links TRBV9 with TRBJ2-1; 8 positions match TRBD2. Germline V gives CDR1 SGDLS, CDR2 YYNGEE. The CDR3 runs to 14 residues. V lost 5 bases and J lost 9; bases outside the gene matches: 10. CDR3 residues: CASSPGLGRGEQFF. In DNA, the CDR3 is TGTGCCAGCAGTCCGGGACTAGGAAGGGGTGAGCAGTTCTTC.

This clonotype has more than one count but fewer than ten. The chain links TRBV2 to TRBJ2-7; D is unclear. The V gene's germline CDR1 is SNHLY and CDR2 FYNNEI. This CDR3 has 13 amino acids. V was clipped by 6 bases and J by 5 bases, with 14 bases between them. DNA of the CDR3: TGTGCCAGCAGGACGGACCCTCGCCACGAGCAGTACTTC. Its protein product is CASRTDPRHEQYF.

This clonotype has at least ten counts. The CDR3 loop reads CASGGIETETQYF. CDR3 nucleotide sequence: TGTGCCAGCGGCGGGATCGAAACGGAGACCCAGTACTTC. The chain combines TRBV27 with TRBJ2-5, with D possibly matching TRBD2 (6 bases). Germline V gene sequence: CDR1 MNHEY, CDR2 SMNVEV (reference sequence). The V end lost 8 bases, the J end lost 5 bases, and 15 bases lay between the germline ends. The length of the CDR3 is 13 residues.

This clonotype was seen many times. V usage is TRBV12-3 or TRBV12-4 and J usage is TRBJ2-3; 9 bases agree with TRBD1. This CDR3 is built from 15 residues. Losses at the gene ends were 5 bases for V and 5 bases for J; bases not matched to a gene: 8. The CDR3: CASSPSTGGQDTQYF. CDR3 sequence (DNA): TGTGCCAGCAGTCCCTCGACAGGGGGTCAAGATACGCAGTATTTT.

Ten or more counts support this clonotype. The chain carries TRBV4-1 and TRBJ1-1; D might be TRBD1 (5 bases). This CDR3 contains 15 residues. Germline V gene data show CDR1 as MGHRA and CDR2 as YSYEKL. V was trimmed by 0 bases and J by 1 base, leaving 9 bases between them. The CDR3 reads CASSQDSGSNTEAFF. The CDR3 nucleotides read TGCGCCAGCAGCCAAGACTCAGGGTCGAACACTGAAGCTTTCTTT.

The chain joins TRBV7-2 to TRBJ2-7; TRBD2 aligns across 12 bases. The ends lost 3 bases at V and 2 bases at J; junction bases unmatched: 5. There are 16 residues in the CDR3. Germline V CDR1 and CDR2: SGHTA, FQGNSA. The CDR3 is CASSFPGLAGTYEQYF. DNA for the CDR3: TGTGCCAGCAGCTTCCCAGGACTAGCGGGAACCTACGAGCAGTACTTC.

This sequence joins TRBV7-2 and TRBJ2-3; D gene unclear. V was clipped by 0 bases and J by 11 bases, with 15 bases between them. CDR1 is SGHTA and CDR2 is FQGNSA in the germline V gene. CDR3 size: 14 residues. In nucleotides, the CDR3 is TGTGCCAGCAGCTTAGCTGCTTACTCCTACGAGCAGTATTTT. Amino acids: CASSLAAYSYEQYF.

This clonotype occurred many times. The V call is TRBV30, the J call TRBJ2-7, with 10 positions matching TRBD2. Germline V gene data show CDR1 as GTSNPN and CDR2 as SVGIG (reference sequence). This CDR3 has 13 residues. Unmatched junction bases numbered 10, after V lost 8 bases and J lost 6 bases. The CDR3 loop reads CAAVAGGVFEQYF. The CDR3 DNA reads TGTGCCGCCGTAGCGGGAGGAGTCTTCGAGCAGTACTTC.

This chain links TRBV20-1 with TRBJ2-1; 11 bases fit TRBD1. Germline-derived CDR1 and CDR2 are DFQATT and SNEGSKA (reference sequence). V shed 3 bases and J 7 bases; nucleotides not matched to a gene: 2. The CDR3 is made up of 13 amino acids. For the CDR3, the DNA is TGCAGTGCTAGGGGGACAGGGGGAAATGAGCAGTTCTTC. Its translation: CSARGTGGNEQFF.

This clonotype occurred many times. This sequence joins TRBV5-1 and TRBJ2-7; unclear D gene. Germline CDR1 SGHRS, CDR2 YFSETQ. V was shortened by 0 bases and J by 7 bases, with 14 bases between the two germline ends. The CDR3 length is 14 residues. The CDR3 protein is CASSLERPAREQYF. The CDR3 DNA reads as TGCGCCAGCAGCTTGGAGCGACCCGCGAGGGAGCAGTACTTC.

V and J are TRBV11-2 and TRBJ2-1; 8 bases fit TRBD2. The germline V gene encodes CDR1 SGHAT and CDR2 FQNNGV. The CDR3 has 18 amino acids. After removal of 6 bases from V and 9 bases from J, the junction contained 22 bases not matched to a gene. The CDR3 bases are TGTGCCAGCAGTCTAATCGGACTAGCAAGAAAAGAGGCGGTTGAGCAGTTCTTC. It specifies CASSLIGLARKEAVEQFF.

The rearrangement joins TRBV20-1 to TRBJ2-1; the match to TRBD1 covers 11 bases. The junction had 11 bases not matched to a gene; V was cut back by 0 bases and J by 4 bases. Germline CDR1 reads DFQATT; CDR2 reads SNEGSKA (reference sequence). The CDR3 sequence is 18 residues long. The chain's CDR3 is CSARDMDRGPGSYNEQFF. The CDR3 nucleotides are TGCAGTGCTAGAGATATGGACAGGGGGCCCGGGTCGTACAATGAGCAGTTCTTC.

This sequence joins TRBV7-9 and TRBJ2-6, with a tentative D call TRBD1 (6 bases). V shed 5 bases and J shed 4 bases, with 12 bases lying between them. The CDR3 totals 15 residues. Germline CDR1 reads SEHNR; CDR2 reads FQNEAQ (reference sequence). The CDR3 loop reads CASSARGTGANVLTF. The CDR3 bases are TGTGCCAGCAGCGCTAGGGGGACCGGGGCCAACGTCCTGACTTTC.

V is TRBV2 and J is TRBJ1-6; D not certain. Germline V gene sequence: CDR1 SNHLY, CDR2 FYNNEI. CDR3 length equals 11 residues. V was clipped by 9 bases and J by 10 bases, with 10 bases between them. The CDR3: CASGEESPLHF. CDR3 coding DNA: TGTGCCAGTGGGGAGGAATCACCCCTCCACTTT.